This TCR beta chain emerged from a study of blood T cell repertoires in COVID-19. The wider study: T cells, B-cell-depleted T cells, or PBMCs supplied cDNA or gDNA.

Methods used by the authors: Using reference gene primer amplification, nucleated cell counts were estimated. Generated by immunoSEQ multiplex PCR, the TCRdb table keeps only in-frame clones and is missing some. For V, J and clone size, that table is used; D and trimming come from the DNA. This table holds around 150,000 clones, about four fifths found once. V trimming: 5 bases; J trimming: 7 bases; junction bases outside the gene matches: 10. The CDR3 covers 15 residues. Germline V gene sequence: CDR1 WSHSY, CDR2 SAAADI. The sample comprised peripheral blood. The chain uses TRBV10-2 and TRBJ1-1; 10 positions agree with TRBD1. The source of this sequence is an elderly woman with acute or convalescent COVID-19. In nucleotides, the CDR3 is TGCGCCAGCAGTCAAATGGGACAGGGGAGCATTGAAGCTTTCTTT. It codes for CASSQMGQGSIEAFF.